This T cell receptor (beta chain) was identified during a study of beta chain features in type 1 diabetes. Study-wide points: Over-representation of high TCR-expressing cells was a possible consequence of cDNA sequencing.

For this clone: No antigen is known for it.

Every donor had blood drawn once into heparin, roughly 0.11 L on average. A CD45RO/CCR7/CD25/CD127/CD95/CD27 panel sorted naive, central memory, regulatory and stem cell-like memory CD4+ cells. Purities over 95% were achieved in all sorted populations. Sequenced material consisted of expressed TCRB transcripts (all of the isolated RNA was reverse transcribed). Produced via immunoSEQ multiplex PCR; TCRdb's table is partial and in-frame only. The sample yields about 930,000 clones, 15% to 20% seen once. CDR3 length equals 15 residues. The ends were cut back, 4 bases at V and 5 bases at J, with 17 bases in the middle. The V gene's germline CDR1 is MDHEN and CDR2 SYDVKM.

Sequencing used naive CD4+ T cells from blood. This chain connects TRBV28 to TRBJ2-5; D is possibly TRBD1 (5 bases). The TCR was taken from a young woman in good health. Here the CDR3 reads CASSSLGAGSETQYF. In DNA form, the CDR3 reads TGTGCCAGCAGTTCCCTGGGCGCAGGGTCGGAGACCCAGTACTTC.